This TCR beta chain was profiled in a study of CD8+ T cells in alopecia areata. Germline lookup yields CDR1 MGHRA and CDR2 YSYEKL. Trimming pared 1 base from V and 6 bases from J, leaving 16 bases between. The CDR3 has 16 amino acids. Reverse transcription of extracted RNA yielded cDNA, which provided the sequencing template. Libraries were prepared by immunoSEQ multiplex PCR; TCRdb keeps only in-frame clonotypes and omits some of them. The data contain approximately 280,000 clones, roughly 50% of them singletons. Indicated treatment: oral pan-JAK inhibitor, 5-10 mg twice daily. Researchers picked out CD4+ and CD8+ T cells from PBMCs by sorting.

This TCR was recovered from a human donor with alopecia areata. The material was CD4+ T cells sorted from blood, obtained at week 24, from a patient treated with tofacitinib. This chain links TRBV4-1 with TRBJ1-5; tentative D call: TRBD1 (5 bases). The CDR3 DNA follows: TGCGCCAGCAGCCAAGTCATTGATCCCGGGACTCAGCCCCAGCATTTT. As protein: CASSQVIDPGTQPQHF.